The present TCR beta chain was sequenced within a study of T cell responses to AZD1222 COVID-19 vaccine. Whole-study findings and limits: Donors in the cohort were predominantly white British and more often female, and clonal diversity was possibly underestimated.

Trimming cost V 3 bases and J 1 base; bases outside gene matches: 7. The CDR3 has 17 amino acids. Germline V gene lookup returns CDR1 MNHNS and CDR2 SASEGT. Clones were read by immunoSEQ multiplex PCR, and TCRdb kept only the in-frame ones, dropping some. The data hold 200,000 to 250,000 clones, with 90% to 95% observed a single time. On this clone: Its antigen is unknown.

The genes are TRBV6-1 and TRBJ2-7; 12 bases line up with TRBD2. The specimen was peripheral blood, collected on day 0 of MenACWY control vaccination. The clonotype originates from an adult in good health. In DNA form, the CDR3 reads TGTGCCAGCAGTGACGGACGACTAGCGGGGGTTTCCTACGAGCAGTACTTC. Its translation is CASSDGRLAGVSYEQYF.